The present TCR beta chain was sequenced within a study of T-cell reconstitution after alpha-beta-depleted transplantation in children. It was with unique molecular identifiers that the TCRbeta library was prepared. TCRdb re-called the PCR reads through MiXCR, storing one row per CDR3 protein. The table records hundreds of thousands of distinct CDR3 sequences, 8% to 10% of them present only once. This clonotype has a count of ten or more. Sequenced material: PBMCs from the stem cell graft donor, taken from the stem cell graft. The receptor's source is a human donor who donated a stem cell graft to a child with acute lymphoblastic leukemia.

The CDR3 here is CASRTGPAYSPLHF. CDR3 coding DNA: TGTGCCAGCAGGACAGGCCCAGCGTATTCACCCCTCCACTTT. This chain links TRBV27 with TRBJ1-6; TRBD1 is a possible D gene (6 bases). This CDR3 is 14 amino acids long. V lost 6 bases and J lost 8, with 14 bases in between. Germline-derived CDR1 and CDR2 are MNHEY and SMNVEV (reference sequence).